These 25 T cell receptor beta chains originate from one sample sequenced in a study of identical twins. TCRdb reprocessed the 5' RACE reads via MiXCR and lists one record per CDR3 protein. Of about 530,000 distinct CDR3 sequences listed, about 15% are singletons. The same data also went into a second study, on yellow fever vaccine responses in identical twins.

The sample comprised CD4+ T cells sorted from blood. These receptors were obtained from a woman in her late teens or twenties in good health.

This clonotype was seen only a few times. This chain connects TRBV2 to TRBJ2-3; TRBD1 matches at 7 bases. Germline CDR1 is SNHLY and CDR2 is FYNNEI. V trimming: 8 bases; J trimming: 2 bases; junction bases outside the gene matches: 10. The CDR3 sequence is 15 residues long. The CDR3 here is CASQEQGTPTDTQYF. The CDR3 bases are TGTGCCAGCCAAGAACAGGGGACACCCACAGATACGCAGTATTTT. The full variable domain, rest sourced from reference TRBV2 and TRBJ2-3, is EPEVTQTPSHQVTQMGQEVILRCVPISNHLYFYWYRQILGQKVEFLVSFYNNEISEKSEIFDDQFSVERPDGSNFTLKIRSTKLEDSAMYFCASQEQGTPTDTQYFGPGTRLTVL.

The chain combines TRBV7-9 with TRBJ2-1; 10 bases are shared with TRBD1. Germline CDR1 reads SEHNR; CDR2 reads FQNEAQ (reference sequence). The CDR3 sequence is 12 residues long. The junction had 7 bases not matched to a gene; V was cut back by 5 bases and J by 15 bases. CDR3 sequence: CASSLDRGRRFF. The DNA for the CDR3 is TGTGCCAGCAGCCTAGACAGGGGGCGTCGGTTCTTC. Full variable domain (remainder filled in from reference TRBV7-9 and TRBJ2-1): DTGVSQNPRHKITKRGQNVTFRCDPISEHNRLYWYRQTLGQGPEFLTYFQNEAQLEKSRLLSDRFSAERPKGSFSTLEIQRTEQGDSAMYLCASSLDRGRRFFGPGTRLTVL.

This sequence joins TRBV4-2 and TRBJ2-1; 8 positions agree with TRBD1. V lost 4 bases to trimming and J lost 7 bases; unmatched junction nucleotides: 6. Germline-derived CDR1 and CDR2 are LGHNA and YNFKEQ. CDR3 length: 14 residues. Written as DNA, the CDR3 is TGTGCCAGCAGCCCCCCGGACAGGGAGAATGAGCAGTTCTTC. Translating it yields CASSPPDRENEQFF.

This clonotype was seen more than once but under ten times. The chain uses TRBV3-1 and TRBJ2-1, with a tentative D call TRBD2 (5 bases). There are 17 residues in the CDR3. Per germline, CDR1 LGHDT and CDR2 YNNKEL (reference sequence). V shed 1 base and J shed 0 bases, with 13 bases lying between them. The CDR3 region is CASSQGASLVSYNEQFF. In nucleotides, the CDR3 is TGTGCCAGCAGCCAAGGGGCTAGCTTGGTCTCCTACAATGAGCAGTTCTTC.

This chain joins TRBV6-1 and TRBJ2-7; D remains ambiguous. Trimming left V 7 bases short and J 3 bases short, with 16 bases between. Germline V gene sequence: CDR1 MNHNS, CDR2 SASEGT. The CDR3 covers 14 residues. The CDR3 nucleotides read TGTGCCAGCAACACAGCAAACTCCTACTACGAGCAGTACGTC. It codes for CASNTANSYYEQYV.

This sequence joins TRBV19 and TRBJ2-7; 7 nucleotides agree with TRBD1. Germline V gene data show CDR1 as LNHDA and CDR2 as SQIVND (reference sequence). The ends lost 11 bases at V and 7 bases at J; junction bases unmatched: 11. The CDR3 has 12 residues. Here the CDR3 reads CAGGRGPEEQYF. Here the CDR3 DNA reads TGTGCCGGGGGAAGGGGGCCGGAAGAGCAGTACTTC.

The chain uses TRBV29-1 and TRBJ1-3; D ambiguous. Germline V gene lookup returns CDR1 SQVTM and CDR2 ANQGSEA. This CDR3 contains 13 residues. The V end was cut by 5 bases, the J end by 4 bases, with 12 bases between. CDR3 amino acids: CSVQSLGGNTIYF. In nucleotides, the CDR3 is TGCAGCGTTCAGTCTCTTGGGGGAAACACCATATATTTT.

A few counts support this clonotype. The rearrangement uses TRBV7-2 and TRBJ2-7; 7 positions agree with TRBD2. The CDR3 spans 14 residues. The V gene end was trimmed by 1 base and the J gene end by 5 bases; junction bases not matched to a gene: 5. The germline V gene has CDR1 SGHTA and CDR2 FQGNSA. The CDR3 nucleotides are TGTGCCAGCAGCTTAGTTTGGGGGAGGGACGAGCAGTACTTC. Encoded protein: CASSLVWGRDEQYF.

The CDR3 spells CASSETRPDRKLFF. Written as DNA, the CDR3 is TGTGCCAGCAGTGAAACACGTCCCGATCGGAAACTGTTTTTT. The chain recombines TRBV6-1 with TRBJ1-4, with D uncertain. This CDR3 comprises 14 residues. V lost 2 bases to trimming and J lost 11 bases, with 15 bases between them. The germline V gene has CDR1 MNHNS and CDR2 SASEGT.

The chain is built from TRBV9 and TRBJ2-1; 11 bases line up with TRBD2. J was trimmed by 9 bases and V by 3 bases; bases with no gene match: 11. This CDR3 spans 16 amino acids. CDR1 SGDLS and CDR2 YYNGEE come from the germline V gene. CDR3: CASSARLAGQVREQFF. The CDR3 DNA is TGTGCCAGCAGCGCCCGACTAGCGGGACAGGTGCGTGAGCAGTTCTTC.

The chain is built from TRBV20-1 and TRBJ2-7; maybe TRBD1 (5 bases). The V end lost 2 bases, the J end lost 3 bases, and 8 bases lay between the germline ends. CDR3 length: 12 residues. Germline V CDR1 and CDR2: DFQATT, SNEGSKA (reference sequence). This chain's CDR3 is CSARLQGYEQYV. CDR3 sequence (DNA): TGCAGTGCTAGATTGCAGGGCTACGAGCAGTACGTC.

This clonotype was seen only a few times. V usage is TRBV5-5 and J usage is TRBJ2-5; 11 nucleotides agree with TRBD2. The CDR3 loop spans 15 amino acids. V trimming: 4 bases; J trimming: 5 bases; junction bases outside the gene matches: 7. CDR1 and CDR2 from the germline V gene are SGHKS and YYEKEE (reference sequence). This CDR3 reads CASSRYSGRDETQYF. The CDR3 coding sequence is TGTGCCAGCAGCCGATATAGCGGGAGGGACGAGACCCAGTACTTC.

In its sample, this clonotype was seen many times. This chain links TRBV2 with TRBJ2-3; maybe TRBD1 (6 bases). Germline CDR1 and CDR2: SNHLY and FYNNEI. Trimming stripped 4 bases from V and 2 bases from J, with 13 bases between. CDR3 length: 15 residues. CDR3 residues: CASSAGRGITDTQYF. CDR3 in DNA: TGTGCCAGCAGTGCGGGCAGGGGAATCACAGATACGCAGTATTTT.

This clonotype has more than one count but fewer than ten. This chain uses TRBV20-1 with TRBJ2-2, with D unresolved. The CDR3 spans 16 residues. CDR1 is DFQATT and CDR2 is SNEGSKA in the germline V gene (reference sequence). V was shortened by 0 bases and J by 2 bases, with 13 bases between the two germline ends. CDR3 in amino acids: CSARDFGPVNTGELFF. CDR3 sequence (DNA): TGCAGTGCTAGAGACTTCGGTCCCGTTAACACCGGGGAGCTGTTTTTT.

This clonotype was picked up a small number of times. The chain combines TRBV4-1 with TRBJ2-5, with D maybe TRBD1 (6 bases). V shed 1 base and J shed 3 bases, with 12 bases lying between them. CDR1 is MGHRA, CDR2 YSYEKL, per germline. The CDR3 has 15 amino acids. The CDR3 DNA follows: TGCGCCAGCAGCCAAGTTAATGGACAGAAAGAGACCCAGTACTTC. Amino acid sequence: CASSQVNGQKETQYF.

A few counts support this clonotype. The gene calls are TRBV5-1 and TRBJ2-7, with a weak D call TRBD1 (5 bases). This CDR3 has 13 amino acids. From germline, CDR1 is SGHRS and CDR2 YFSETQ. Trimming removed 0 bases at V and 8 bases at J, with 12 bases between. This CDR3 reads CASSLGGPPKQYF. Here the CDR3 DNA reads TGCGCCAGCAGCTTGGGGGGCCCCCCAAAGCAGTACTTC.

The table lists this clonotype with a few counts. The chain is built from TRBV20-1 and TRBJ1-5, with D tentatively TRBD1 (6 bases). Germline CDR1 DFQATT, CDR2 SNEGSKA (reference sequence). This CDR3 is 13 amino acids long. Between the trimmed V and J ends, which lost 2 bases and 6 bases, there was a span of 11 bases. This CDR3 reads CSARRDKGQPQHF. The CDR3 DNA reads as TGCAGTGCTAGACGGGACAAGGGTCAGCCCCAGCATTTT.

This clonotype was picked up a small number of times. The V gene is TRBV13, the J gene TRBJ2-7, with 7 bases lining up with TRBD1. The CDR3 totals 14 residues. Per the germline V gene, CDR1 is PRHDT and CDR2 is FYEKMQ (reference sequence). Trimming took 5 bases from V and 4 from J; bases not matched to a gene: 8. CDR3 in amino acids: CASSLGQTDYEQYF. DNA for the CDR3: TGTGCCAGCAGCCTGGGACAGACGGATTACGAGCAGTACTTC.

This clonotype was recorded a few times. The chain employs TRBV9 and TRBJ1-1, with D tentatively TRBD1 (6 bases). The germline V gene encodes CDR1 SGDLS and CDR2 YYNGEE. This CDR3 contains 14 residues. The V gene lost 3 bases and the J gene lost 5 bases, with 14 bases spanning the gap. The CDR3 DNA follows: TGTGCCAGCAGCGCAACAGGGTTGGGGACTGAAGCTTTCTTT. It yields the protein CASSATGLGTEAFF. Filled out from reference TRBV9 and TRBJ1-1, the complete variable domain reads DSGVTQTPKHLITATGQRVTLRCSPRSGDLSVYWYQQSLDQGLQFLIQYYNGEERAKGNILERFSAQQFPDLHSELNLSSLELGDSALYFCASSATGLGTEAFFGQGTRLTVV.

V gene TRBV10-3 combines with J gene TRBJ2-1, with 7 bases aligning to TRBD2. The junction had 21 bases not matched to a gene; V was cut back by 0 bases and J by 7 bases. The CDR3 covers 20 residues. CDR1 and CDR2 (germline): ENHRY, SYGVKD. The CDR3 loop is CAISESGGGPSTHTRNEQFF. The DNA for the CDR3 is TGTGCCATCAGTGAGTCTGGGGGAGGGCCTTCTACACATACACGGAATGAGCAGTTCTTC.

CDR3 amino acids: CASSYSATSGGPTGELFF. The CDR3, as DNA: TGTGCCAGCAGTTACTCCGCGACTAGCGGGGGGCCCACCGGGGAGCTGTTTTTT. The chain links TRBV6-5 to TRBJ2-2, with TRBD2 matching over 13 bases. The J segment lost 4 bases and the V segment lost 0 bases, leaving 5 bases of the junction unmatched. Germline CDR1 is MNHEY and CDR2 is SVGAGI. This CDR3 region has 18 residues.

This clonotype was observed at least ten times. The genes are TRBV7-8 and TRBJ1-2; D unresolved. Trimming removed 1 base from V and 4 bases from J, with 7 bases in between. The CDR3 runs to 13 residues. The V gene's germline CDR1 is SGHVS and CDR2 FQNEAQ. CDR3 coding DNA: TGTGCCAGCAGCTTAGACCTGATCTATGGCTACACCTTC. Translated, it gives CASSLDLIYGYTF. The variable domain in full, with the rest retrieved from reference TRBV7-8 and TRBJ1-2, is GAGVSQSPRYKVAKRGQDVALRCDPISGHVSLFWYQQALGQGPEFLTYFQNEAQLDKSGLPSDRFFAERPEGSVSTLKIQRTQQEDSAVYLCASSLDLIYGYTFGSGTRLTVV.

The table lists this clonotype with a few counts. CDR3 sequence reads: CASSSLGGKETQYF. Written as DNA, the CDR3 is TGTGCCAGCAGCTCTCTAGGGGGGAAAGAGACCCAGTACTTC. The rearrangement uses TRBV7-9 and TRBJ2-5; either TRBD1 or TRBD2 may supply D (6 bases each). V lost 4 bases to trimming and J lost 3 bases, with 12 bases between them. The CDR3 has 14 residues. CDR1 SEHNR and CDR2 FQNEAQ come from the germline V gene (reference sequence).

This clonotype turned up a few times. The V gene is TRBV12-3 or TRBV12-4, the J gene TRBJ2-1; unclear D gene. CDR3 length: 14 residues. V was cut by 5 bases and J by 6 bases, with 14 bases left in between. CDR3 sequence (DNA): TGTGCCAGCAGTATACGGACGTCTTCCAATGAGCAGTTCTTC. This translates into CASSIRTSSNEQFF.

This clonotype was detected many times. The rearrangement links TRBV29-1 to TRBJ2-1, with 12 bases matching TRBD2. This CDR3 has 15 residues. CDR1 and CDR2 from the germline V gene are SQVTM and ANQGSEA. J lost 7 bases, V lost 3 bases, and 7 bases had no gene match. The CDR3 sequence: CSVDSLAGGRNEQFF. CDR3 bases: TGCAGCGTTGATTCCCTAGCGGGAGGGCGAAATGAGCAGTTCTTC.